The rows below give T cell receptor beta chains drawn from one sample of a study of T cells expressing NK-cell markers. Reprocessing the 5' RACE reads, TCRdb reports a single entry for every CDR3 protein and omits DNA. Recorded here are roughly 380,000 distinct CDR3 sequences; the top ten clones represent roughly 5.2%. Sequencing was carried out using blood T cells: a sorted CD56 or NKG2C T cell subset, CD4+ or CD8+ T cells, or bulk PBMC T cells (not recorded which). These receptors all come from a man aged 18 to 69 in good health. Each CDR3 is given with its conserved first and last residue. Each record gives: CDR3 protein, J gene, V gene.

CATSAGMAGYTF,TRBJ1-2,TRBV24-1
CAIREDRGLYGYTF,TRBJ1-2,TRBV10-3
CSVAQAKYEQYF,TRBJ2-7,TRBV29-1
CASSPSRGRALEQYF,TRBJ2-7,TRBV27
CASSRADSNTGELFF,TRBJ2-2,TRBV6-1
CASRRRGPNTEAFF,TRBJ1-1,TRBV7-9
CASSSGPKQFF,TRBJ2-1,TRBV12-3/TRBV12-4
CASSLAQYSYEQYF,TRBJ2-7,TRBV5-5
CASSPLAGGTGTQYF,TRBJ2-5,TRBV3-1
CATSTPGTAKNIQYF,TRBJ2-4,TRBV15
CASSLSYRRNYGYTF,TRBJ1-2,TRBV28
CASSSGWEHLDTQYF,TRBJ2-3,TRBV11-2
CSADLGWNLGANTF,TRBJ1-2,TRBV20-1
CASSLSTGATGELFF,TRBJ2-2,TRBV7-9
CASSLGPSRGARETQYF,TRBJ2-5,TRBV5-1
CASSPGLNANTGELFF,TRBJ2-2,TRBV5-1
CASSLTGTGIEKLFF,TRBJ1-4,TRBV7-9
CASSLSGTASTDEQFF,TRBJ2-1,TRBV7-3
CSASPGSTDTQYF,TRBJ2-3,TRBV20-1
CASSYPRGQGNYGYTF,TRBJ1-2,TRBV6-5
CASRNRGLRNTGELFF,TRBJ2-2,TRBV27
CASTQQVGNQPQHF,TRBJ1-5,TRBV12-3/TRBV12-4
CSAQRAGGVDNEQFF,TRBJ2-1,TRBV20-1
CASRVRDGDYGYTF,TRBJ1-2,TRBV5-1
CASSLTDRGDLYGYTF,TRBJ1-2,TRBV3-1
CASKGGGRGSGNTIYF,TRBJ1-3,TRBV3-1
CASSSIPVVAHEQYF,TRBJ2-7,TRBV27
CSAYRQGTMNTEAFF,TRBJ1-1,TRBV20-1
CASSEDPIAGYTF,TRBJ1-2,TRBV12-3/TRBV12-4
CSATLLGPTSGSYNEQFF,TRBJ2-1,TRBV20-1
CASSWGLAGGDDTQYF,TRBJ2-3,TRBV7-2
CSARDGRTTRRETQYF,TRBJ2-5,TRBV20-1
CASSSGTLETQYF,TRBJ2-5,TRBV6-5
CASSYSGAAPYNYGYTF,TRBJ1-2,TRBV6-5
CASSAGTVNQPQHF,TRBJ1-5,TRBV5-6
CSAHPWQGIEETQYF,TRBJ2-5,TRBV20-1
CASSFQGGRGNQPQHF,TRBJ1-5,TRBV7-8
CATKGTVGGNEQFF,TRBJ2-1,TRBV6-1
CASSLVDSRGTQYF,TRBJ2-5,TRBV12-3/TRBV12-4
CASSIHSGTVNYGYTF,TRBJ1-2,TRBV19
CASSYLSGGSFF,TRBJ2-1,TRBV6-2/TRBV6-3